The 28 T cell receptor beta chains reported below all come from one sample, sequenced in a study of shared clonotypes between healthy human individuals. Clones were sequenced by immunoSEQ multiplex PCR, and TCRdb holds only the in-frame ones, with some missing. Among about 330,000 clones, around nine tenths were seen once, and the ten largest hold about 16%. Sequences were obtained from memory CD8+ T cells sorted from blood. The subset denotes: CD45RO+ cells pooled with CCR7-negative TemRA cells. All receptors come from a man aged 18 to 30 in good health.

V is TRBV5-1 and J is TRBJ2-7, with D uncertain. CDR1 and CDR2 from the germline V gene are SGHRS and YFSETQ. The ends were cut back, 0 bases at V and 6 bases at J, with 13 bases in the middle. CDR3 length: 14 residues. CDR3 DNA sequence: TGCGCCAGCAGCTTGGCCCCAGCCGCGGCCGAGCAGTACTTC. It translates to CASSLAPAAAEQYF.

Only a few counts were recorded for this clone. The rearrangement links TRBV9 to TRBJ1-1; D gene ambiguous. The CDR3 contains 14 residues. Germline V CDR1 and CDR2: SGDLS, YYNGEE. V was trimmed by 0 bases and J by 4 bases, leaving 10 bases between them. The CDR3 loop is CASSVGWEGTEAFF. For the CDR3, the DNA is TGTGCCAGCAGCGTAGGATGGGAGGGCACTGAAGCTTTCTTT.

The chain recombines TRBV10-3 with TRBJ2-7, with D possibly TRBD1 on 5 matching bases. The CDR3 is 14 amino acids. The germline V gene has CDR1 ENHRY and CDR2 SYGVKD. V lost 3 bases and J lost 1, with 10 bases in between. The CDR3 sequence: CAISESGRSYEQYF. CDR3 in DNA: TGTGCCATCAGTGAATCAGGGCGATCCTACGAGCAGTACTTC.

This chain joins TRBV15 and TRBJ2-1, with unresolved D. The V and J ends lost 5 bases and 1 base respectively, with 12 bases between them. Germline V gene lookup returns CDR1 LNHNV and CDR2 YYDKDF (reference sequence). CDR3 length: 15 amino acids. The CDR3 DNA reads as TGTGCCACCAGCGCGTTAATAGGGTCCTACAATGAGCAGTTCTTC. Translating gives CATSALIGSYNEQFF.

The chain is built from TRBV7-9 and TRBJ2-3, with TRBD1 identical over 8 bases. After removal of 1 base from V and 2 bases from J, the junction contained 2 bases not matched to a gene. The CDR3 has 15 residues. Germline values: CDR1 SEHNR, CDR2 FQNEAQ (reference sequence). The CDR3 sequence is CASSLVQGATDTQYF. The CDR3 region has the DNA TGTGCCAGCAGCTTAGTGCAGGGGGCCACAGATACGCAGTATTTT.

As concerns this clone: The sample contains more than one DNA sequence encoding this CDR3. The rearrangement joins TRBV4-1 to TRBJ2-2; D may match TRBD1 or TRBD2 (6 bases each). Trimming removed 1 base at V and 6 bases at J, with 9 bases between. Germline lookup yields CDR1 MGHRA and CDR2 YSYEKL. The CDR3 covers 14 residues. CDR3 sequence: CASSQVGGPGELFF. The CDR3 bases are TGCGCCAGCAGCCAAGTCGGGGGCCCCGGGGAGCTGTTTTTT.

A note on this clone: Distinct nucleotide sequences in the sample also encode this CDR3. The chain couples TRBV6-5 to TRBJ2-7, with 8 bases identical to TRBD1. The germline CDR1 and CDR2 sequences are MNHEY and SVGAGI. The CDR3 has 16 amino acids. The V and J ends lost 0 bases and 4 bases, in that order; junction bases with no gene match: 8. CDR3 sequence (DNA): TGTGCCAGCAGTTACTCCTCGGGACAGGAGCTGTACGAGCAGTACTTC. The encoded protein is CASSYSSGQELYEQYF.

The chain links TRBV28 to TRBJ1-2; a possible D gene is TRBD1 (5 bases). The CDR3 totals 13 residues. Germline lookup yields CDR1 MDHEN and CDR2 SYDVKM. Trimming cost V 8 bases and J 0 bases, with 10 bases left between them. This CDR3 is CASSGDSNYGYTF. CDR3 nucleotide sequence: TGTGCCAGCTCGGGGGACTCTAACTATGGCTACACCTTC.

This rearrangement joins TRBV14 to TRBJ1-2, with unresolved D. The length of the CDR3 is 16 residues. Germline CDR1 is SGHDN and CDR2 is FVKESK. The V end lost 1 base, the J end lost 6 bases, and 18 bases lay between the germline ends. This chain's CDR3 is CASSQGGMRAVDGYTF. CDR3 nucleotides: TGTGCCAGCAGCCAAGGAGGCATGCGGGCCGTCGATGGCTACACCTTC.

The chain carries TRBV27 and TRBJ2-2; TRBD2 is a possible D gene (6 bases). The CDR3 has 15 residues. The germline CDR1 and CDR2 sequences are MNHEY and SMNVEV (reference sequence). The V gene lost 7 bases and the J gene lost 2 bases, with 14 bases spanning the gap. The CDR3 loop reads CASISYGSNTGELFF. CDR3 coding DNA: TGTGCCAGCATATCTTACGGGAGCAACACCGGGGAGCTGTTTTTT.

The V call is TRBV7-8, the J call TRBJ2-5; TRBD2 might be the D (6 bases). V lost 3 bases and J lost 1, with 12 bases in between. The V gene's germline CDR1 is SGHVS and CDR2 FQNEAQ. CDR3 length: 15 residues. This CDR3 is CASSFLTGVQETQYF. The CDR3 DNA sequence: TGTGCCAGCAGCTTTCTCACGGGGGTCCAAGAGACCCAGTACTTC.

J is TRBJ2-1 and V is TRBV2, with 9 nucleotides matching TRBD2. V lost 8 bases and J lost 6; bases outside the gene matches: 8. Germline assignment: CDR1 SNHLY and CDR2 FYNNEI. This CDR3 spans 14 amino acids. The CDR3 DNA reads TGTGCCAGCGAGTCGCTAGCGGGACTCAATGAGCAGTTCTTC. It specifies CASESLAGLNEQFF.

The chain couples TRBV11-2 to TRBJ1-1; D remains ambiguous. V was cut by 5 bases and J by 8 bases, with 12 bases left in between. The germline gives CDR1 SGHAT, CDR2 FQNNGV. This CDR3 has 12 residues. CDR3 sequence reads: CASSPPPAEAFF. Here the CDR3 DNA reads TGTGCCAGCAGCCCCCCCCCAGCAGAAGCTTTCTTT.

The CDR3 DNA follows: TGCGCCAGCAGCCAAGATTGGGACAGGGGGTCAACTAATGAAAAACTGTTTTTT. It codes for CASSQDWDRGSTNEKLFF. This sequence joins TRBV4-3 and TRBJ1-4, with 11 bases aligning to TRBD1. The CDR3 has 18 amino acids. The trim removed 0 bases at V and 0 bases at J, leaving 3 bases unmatched. Germline CDR1 is LGHNA and CDR2 is YSLEER.

Note on this clone: A much larger clone differs by one base, so this may be a read error. The genes are TRBV6-1 and TRBJ2-7; no definite D call. The CDR3 has 14 amino acids. Germline assignment: CDR1 MNHNS and CDR2 SASEGT. This chain's CDR3 is CTSSESLGGYEQYF. As DNA, the CDR3 is TGTACCAGCAGTGAAAGTTTAGGTGGGTACGAGCAGTACTTC.

To note about this clone: Other DNA sequences of this sample code for an identical CDR3. The chain employs TRBV5-4 and TRBJ2-7; D remains unclear. The germline V and J ends were trimmed by 2 bases and 1 base, with 7 bases remaining between them. This CDR3 is built from 13 residues. Germline loops: CDR1 SGHNT, CDR2 YYREEE (reference sequence). This CDR3 is CASSFSSSYEQYF. The CDR3 DNA follows: TGTGCCAGCAGCTTCAGCAGTTCCTACGAGCAGTACTTC.

The V and J genes are TRBV20-1 and TRBJ2-3, with 7 positions matching TRBD2. There are 11 residues in the CDR3. Germline CDR1 and CDR2: DFQATT and SNEGSKA (reference sequence). After removal of 0 bases from V and 15 bases from J, the junction contained 6 bases not matched to a gene. The CDR3 DNA is TGCAGTGCTAGAGATCGGGCGGGAGATTATTTT. It codes for CSARDRAGDYF.

The rearrangement joins TRBV6-5 to TRBJ2-3; 10 bases fit TRBD1. Germline loops: CDR1 MNHEY, CDR2 SVGAGI. There are 15 residues in the CDR3. Germline trimming cut 5 bases from V and 3 bases from J; bases unmatched to any gene: 5. DNA for the CDR3: TGTGCCAGCAGTCACCGGGACAGGGGAACAGATACGCAGTATTTT. This gives the protein CASSHRDRGTDTQYF.

This clone was detected once. The gene calls are TRBV7-9 and TRBJ1-2; D is ambiguous. V was cut by 1 base and J by 3 bases, with 6 bases left in between. This CDR3 has 13 residues. Germline CDR1 SEHNR, CDR2 FQNEAQ (reference sequence). The CDR3 sequence: CASSLGTYYGYTF. CDR3 sequence (DNA): TGTGCCAGCAGCTTAGGCACATACTATGGCTACACCTTC.

The V call is TRBV6-1, the J call TRBJ1-1, with 8 bases aligning to TRBD1. Germline V gene lookup returns CDR1 MNHNS and CDR2 SASEGT. Germline trimming cut 7 bases from V and 1 base from J; bases unmatched to any gene: 8. The CDR3 extends over 15 amino acids. The CDR3: CASTFRGLENTEAFF. In DNA form, the CDR3 reads TGTGCCAGCACCTTCAGGGGGCTAGAGAACACTGAAGCTTTCTTT.

The chain is built from TRBV6-6 and TRBJ1-5; D unclear. CDR1 and CDR2 (germline): MNHNY, SVGAGI (reference sequence). Trimming removed 5 bases from V and 0 bases from J, with 14 bases in between. CDR3 length: 16 amino acids. The CDR3 loop reads CASSPGSVYSNQPQHF. CDR3 bases: TGTGCCAGCAGTCCCGGGTCCGTCTATAGCAATCAGCCCCAGCATTTT.

The rearrangement uses TRBV4-3 and TRBJ2-7, with 10 bases matching TRBD2. In germline, CDR1 is LGHNA, CDR2 YSLEER. This CDR3 is 15 amino acids long. Losses at the gene ends were 1 base for V and 3 bases for J; bases not matched to a gene: 3. The CDR3 DNA reads as TGCGCCAGCAGCCAAGGAATAGCGGGAGGCTACGAGCAGTACTTC. Translating gives CASSQGIAGGYEQYF.

This clone was seen more than once but under ten times. V is TRBV6-5 and J is TRBJ2-3; a possible D gene is TRBD2 (7 bases). CDR1 and CDR2 from the germline V gene are MNHEY and SVGAGI. The CDR3 extends over 16 amino acids. V lost 3 bases and J 3 bases, leaving 16 bases between the germline ends. As DNA, the CDR3 is TGTGCCAGCAGTTATCGTGGGGGGGCCGGGACAGATACGCAGTATTTT. Translated: CASSYRGGAGTDTQYF.

The chain employs TRBV5-1 and TRBJ1-1, with TRBD1 matching over 7 bases. This CDR3 spans 13 amino acids. After removal of 5 bases from V and 11 bases from J, the junction contained 12 bases not matched to a gene. Germline values: CDR1 SGHRS, CDR2 YFSETQ. The CDR3 loop is CASRDRGRLRAFF. DNA for the CDR3: TGCGCCAGCAGAGATAGGGGGCGATTGAGGGCTTTCTTT. The variable domain in full, with the rest retrieved from reference TRBV5-1 and TRBJ1-1, is KAGVTQTPRYLIKTRGQQVTLSCSPISGHRSVSWYQQTPGQGLQFLFEYFSETQRNKGNFPGRFSGRQFSNSRSEMNVSTLELGDSALYLCASRDRGRLRAFFGQGTRLTVV.

The table lists this clone with many counts. This CDR3 reads CASSPGTGGLSPLHF. Here the CDR3 DNA reads TGTGCCAGCAGTCCCGGGACAGGGGGCCTTTCACCCCTCCACTTT. V and J are TRBV28 and TRBJ1-6; 12 bases agree with TRBD1. Trimming cost V 5 bases and J 9 bases; bases outside gene matches: 5. This CDR3 is 15 amino acids long. Germline V gene sequence: CDR1 MDHEN, CDR2 SYDVKM.

This clone was counted a single time. The chain is built from TRBV4-1 and TRBJ2-7, with 11 bases aligning to TRBD2. V lost 2 bases and J lost 2; bases outside the gene matches: 2. CDR1 and CDR2 (germline): MGHRA, YSYEKL. The CDR3 is made up of 15 amino acids. The chain's CDR3 is CASSQTTSGTYEQYF. CDR3 DNA sequence: TGCGCCAGCAGCCAAACGACTAGCGGGACCTACGAGCAGTACTTC.

The rearrangement links TRBV7-8 to TRBJ2-2, with unresolved D. The CDR3 covers 14 residues. Per germline, CDR1 SGHVS and CDR2 FQNEAQ. Trimming took 6 bases from V and 0 from J, leaving 8 bases between them. The CDR3 DNA follows: TGTGCCAGCAGACCCGTTGCGAACACCGGGGAGCTGTTTTTT. Translation gives CASRPVANTGELFF.

V gene TRBV4-3 combines with J gene TRBJ2-7; 8 bases line up with TRBD1. The V gene end was trimmed by 0 bases and the J gene end by 6 bases; junction bases not matched to a gene: 4. Germline lookup yields CDR1 LGHNA and CDR2 YSLEER. The CDR3 runs 14 residues. The CDR3 nucleotides are TGCGCCAGCAGCCAAGAACAGGGGGTTGGCGAGCAGTACTTC. Translation gives CASSQEQGVGEQYF.